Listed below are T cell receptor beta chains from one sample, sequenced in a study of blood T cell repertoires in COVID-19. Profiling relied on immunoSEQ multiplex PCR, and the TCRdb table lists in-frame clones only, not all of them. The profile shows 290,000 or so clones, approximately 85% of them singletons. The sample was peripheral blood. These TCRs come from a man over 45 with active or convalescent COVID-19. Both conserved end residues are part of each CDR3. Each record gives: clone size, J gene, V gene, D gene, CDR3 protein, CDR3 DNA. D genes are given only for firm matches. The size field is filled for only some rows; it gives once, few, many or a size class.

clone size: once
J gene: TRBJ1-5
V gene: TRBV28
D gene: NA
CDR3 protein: CASAISLRGQPQHF
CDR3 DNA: TGTGCCAGCGCCATCTCCTTACGCGGACAGCCCCAGCATTTT

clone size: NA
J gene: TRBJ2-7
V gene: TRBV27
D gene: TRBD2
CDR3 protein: CATKPLAGGPYEQYF
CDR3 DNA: TGTGCCACAAAGCCCCTAGCGGGAGGGCCCTACGAGCAGTACTTC

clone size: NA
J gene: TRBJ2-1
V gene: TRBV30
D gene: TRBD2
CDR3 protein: CAWSGGLAYNEQFF
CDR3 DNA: TGTGCCTGGAGTGGGGGACTAGCGTACAATGAGCAGTTCTTC

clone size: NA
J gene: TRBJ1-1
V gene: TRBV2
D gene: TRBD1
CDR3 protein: CASSEADRGWTFF
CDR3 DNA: TGTGCCAGCAGTGAAGCGGACAGGGGGTGGACTTTCTTT

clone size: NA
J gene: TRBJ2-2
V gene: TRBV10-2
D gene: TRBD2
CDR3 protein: CASSEPGLARAGELFF
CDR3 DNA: TGCGCCAGCAGTGAGCCGGGACTAGCCCGGGCCGGGGAGCTGTTTTTT

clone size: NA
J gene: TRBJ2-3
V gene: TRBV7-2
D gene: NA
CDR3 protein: CASSLSPGADTQYF
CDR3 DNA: TGTGCCAGCAGCTTATCCCCAGGGGCAGATACGCAGTATTTT

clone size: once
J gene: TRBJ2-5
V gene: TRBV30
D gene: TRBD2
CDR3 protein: CAWSVGVAGGVTQYF
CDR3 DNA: TGTGCCTGGAGTGTTGGGGTAGCGGGAGGGGTGACCCAGTACTTC

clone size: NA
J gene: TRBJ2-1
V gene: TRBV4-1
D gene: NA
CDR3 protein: CASSQDRRPYNEQFF
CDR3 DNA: TGCGCCAGCAGCCAAGATAGGAGGCCCTACAATGAGCAGTTCTTC

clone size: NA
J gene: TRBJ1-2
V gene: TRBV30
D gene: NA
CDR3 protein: CAWTPQGTIYGYTF
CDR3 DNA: TGTGCCTGGACCCCACAGGGAACCATCTATGGCTACACCTTC

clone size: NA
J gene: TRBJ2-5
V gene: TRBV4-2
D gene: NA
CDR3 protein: CASSQGRLEQETQYF
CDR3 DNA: TGTGCCAGCAGCCAGGGTAGACTAGAGCAAGAGACCCAGTACTTC

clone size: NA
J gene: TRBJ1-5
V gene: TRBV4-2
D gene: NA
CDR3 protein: CASSQNPPGLTGNQPQHF
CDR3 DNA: TGTGCCAGCAGCCAAAACCCTCCAGGCCTTACCGGCAATCAGCCCCAGCATTTT

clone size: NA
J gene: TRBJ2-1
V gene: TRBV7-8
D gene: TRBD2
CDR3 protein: CASSLRLAGIYNEQFF
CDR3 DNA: TGTGCCAGCAGCTTAAGACTAGCGGGAATCTACAATGAGCAGTTCTTC

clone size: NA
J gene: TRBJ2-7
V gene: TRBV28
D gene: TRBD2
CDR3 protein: CASSPGGRASYEQYF
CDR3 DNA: TGTGCCAGCTCGCCTGGGGGGAGGGCCTCCTACGAGCAGTACTTC

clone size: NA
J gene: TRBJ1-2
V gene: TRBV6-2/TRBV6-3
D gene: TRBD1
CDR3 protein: CASSYSAGGAGYTF
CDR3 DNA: TGTGCCAGCAGTTACTCCGCAGGGGGCGCGGGCTACACCTTC

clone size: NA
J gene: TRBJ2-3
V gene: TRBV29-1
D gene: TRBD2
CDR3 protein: CSVGTSATDTQYF
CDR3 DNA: TGCAGCGTTGGGACTAGCGCCACAGATACGCAGTATTTT

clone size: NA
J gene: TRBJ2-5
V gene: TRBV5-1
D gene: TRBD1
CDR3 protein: CASSFTGTGGRVGQETQYF
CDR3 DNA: TGCGCCAGCAGCTTCACGGGCACAGGGGGACGGGTAGGTCAAGAGACCCAGTACTTC